This is a list of T cell receptor beta chains from one sample in a study of blood T cell repertoires in COVID-19. The method was immunoSEQ multiplex PCR; TCRdb's version includes in-frame clones alone and lacks a portion of them. The sample carries approximately 220,000 clones, roughly 86% recorded once. Material: peripheral blood. These receptors came from a man in his sixties with acute or convalescent COVID-19. Both conserved end residues are part of each CDR3. The D gene is left open where the match is weak. The size entry is marked missing in some rows and otherwise reads once, few, many or a size class.

v_call	j_call	clone_size	d_call	cdr3_nt	cdr3_aa
TRBV7-2	TRBJ2-5	-	TRBD2	TGTGCCAGCAGCCCTCTGCGGGGGGGGTCTCCTCGGGAGACCCAGTACTTC	CASSPLRGGSPRETQYF
TRBV4-1	TRBJ2-2	-	TRBD1	TGCGCCAGCAGCCAAGATAGCCAGGGGGCGTGGACCGGGGAGCTGTTTTTT	CASSQDSQGAWTGELFF
TRBV6-5	TRBJ1-2	-	-	TGTGCCAGCAGCAGCGGGCCCTACTATGGCTACACCTTC	CASSSGPYYGYTF
TRBV24-1	TRBJ2-1	-	-	TGTGCCACCAGTGATTCCCCCCCCCGTAGAGAGCAGTTCTTC	CATSDSPPRREQFF
TRBV7-6	TRBJ2-4	once	TRBD1	TGTGCCAGCAGCCCCTTGGGGCAGGGGGCACGGGAAAACATTCAGTACTTC	CASSPLGQGARENIQYF
TRBV6-5	TRBJ1-2	-	TRBD1	TGTGCCAGCAGGAAACAGGGGGCAGAGTATGGCTACACCTTC	CASRKQGAEYGYTF
TRBV6-6	TRBJ1-4	-	-	TGTGCCAGCAGCCGACCCGGGACGCCGGGGAGGGCCGCAGGTGAAAAACTGTTTTTT	CASSRPGTPGRAAGEKLFF
TRBV3-1/TRBV3-2	TRBJ2-1	-	TRBD2	TGTGCCAGCAGCCGGGGGGGATCCTACAATGAGCAGTTCTTC	CASSRGGSYNEQFF
TRBV18	TRBJ1-5	few	-	TGTGCCAGCTCACAACAGGATAGCAATCAGCCCCAGCATTTT	CASSQQDSNQPQHF
TRBV7-9	TRBJ2-2	few	TRBD1	TGTGCCAGCAGCTTAATCTGGGACAGGAACACCGGGGAGCTGTTTTTT	CASSLIWDRNTGELFF
TRBV7-9	TRBJ1-5	few	-	TGTGCCTCTGGGGGGGAGGGCAATCAGCCCCAGCATTTT	CASGGEGNQPQHF